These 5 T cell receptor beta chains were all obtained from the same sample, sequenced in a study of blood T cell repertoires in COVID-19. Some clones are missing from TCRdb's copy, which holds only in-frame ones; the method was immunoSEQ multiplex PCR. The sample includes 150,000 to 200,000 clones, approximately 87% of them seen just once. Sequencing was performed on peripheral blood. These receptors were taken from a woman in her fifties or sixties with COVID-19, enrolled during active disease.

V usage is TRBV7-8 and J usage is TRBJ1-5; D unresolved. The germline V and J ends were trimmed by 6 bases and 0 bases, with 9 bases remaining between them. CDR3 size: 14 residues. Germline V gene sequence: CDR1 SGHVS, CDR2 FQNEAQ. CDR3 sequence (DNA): TGTGCCAGCAGTACAGACTATAGCAATCAGCCCCAGCATTTT. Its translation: CASSTDYSNQPQHF.

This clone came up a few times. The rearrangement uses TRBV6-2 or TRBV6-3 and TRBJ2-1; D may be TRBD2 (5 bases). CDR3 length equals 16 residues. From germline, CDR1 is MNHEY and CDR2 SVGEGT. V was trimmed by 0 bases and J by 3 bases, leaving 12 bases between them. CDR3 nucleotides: TGTGCCAGCAGTTACTCGAACGGGAATCTCTACAATGAGCAGTTCTTC. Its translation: CASSYSNGNLYNEQFF.

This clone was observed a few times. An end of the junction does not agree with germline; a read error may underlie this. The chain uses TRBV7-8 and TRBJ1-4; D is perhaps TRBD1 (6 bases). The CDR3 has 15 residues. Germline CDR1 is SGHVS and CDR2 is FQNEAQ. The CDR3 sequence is CASSLDGTTNEKLFF. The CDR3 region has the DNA TGTGCCAGCAGCTTAGACGGGACAACGAATGAAAAACTGTTTTTT.

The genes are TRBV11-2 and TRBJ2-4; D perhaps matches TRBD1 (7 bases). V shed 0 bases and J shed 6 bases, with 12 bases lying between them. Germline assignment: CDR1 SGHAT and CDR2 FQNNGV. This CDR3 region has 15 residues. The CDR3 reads CASSLEGGQRNIQYF. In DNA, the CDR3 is TGTGCCAGCAGCTTAGAGGGGGGACAGAGAAACATTCAGTACTTC.

The CDR3 nucleotides read TGTGCCAGTACCCGAGGGACGGGACTAGGTTCGTTTGCAAACACCGGGGAGCTGTTTTTT. This codes for CASTRGTGLGSFANTGELFF. J is TRBJ2-2 and V is TRBV19; TRBD2 matches at 8 bases. The CDR3 consists of 20 residues. The V segment lost 7 bases and the J segment 2 bases; nucleotides outside the gene matches: 21. Germline values: CDR1 LNHDA, CDR2 SQIVND (reference sequence).